Listed here are 29 T cell receptor beta chains from one sample, sequenced in a study of cytomegalovirus exposure and HLA in healthy donors. With 60 Vbeta and 13 Jbeta primers, the PCR was carried out. TCRdb's copy holds only in-frame clones and misses some; the assay was immunoSEQ multiplex PCR. The sample has about 160,000 clones; 70% to 85% are singletons. The sample taken for sequencing was PBMCs. The receptor set was obtained from a man in his fifties in good health and CMV-seropositive.

The genes are TRBV27 and TRBJ1-6; D might be TRBD1 (5 bases). CDR1 MNHEY and CDR2 SMNVEV come from the germline V gene (reference sequence). The CDR3 has 16 residues. Trimming pared 4 bases from V and 2 bases from J, leaving 12 bases between. CDR3 sequence (DNA): TGTGCCAGCAGTTACCTAACAGGAACCTATAATTCACCCCTCCACTTT. Translating it yields CASSYLTGTYNSPLHF.

V gene TRBV4-2 combines with J gene TRBJ1-3; 9 bases align to TRBD1. Looked up from germline, CDR1 is LGHNA and CDR2 is YNFKEQ. The CDR3 runs to 21 residues. With V trimmed by 0 bases and J by 0 bases, 15 bases remained unmatched. The CDR3 loop is CASSQEVLGQGRTSSGNTIYF. CDR3 in DNA: TGTGCCAGCAGCCAAGAAGTTTTGGGACAGGGAAGGACATCCTCTGGAAACACCATATATTTT.

The V and J genes are TRBV5-5 and TRBJ2-5; 11 bases match TRBD1. The J call is doubtful: the DNA matches TRBJ2-7 better. Germline CDR1 reads SGHKS; CDR2 reads YYEKEE (reference sequence). This CDR3 contains 16 residues. This chain's CDR3 is CASSRVGQGGGYEQYF. DNA for the CDR3: TGTGCCAGCAGCCGGGTGGGACAGGGGGGAGGCTACGAGCAGTACTTC.

This chain joins TRBV7-3 and TRBJ2-6; 8 nucleotides match TRBD1. There are 15 residues in the CDR3. J lost 3 bases, V lost 4 bases, and 2 bases had no gene match. The V gene's germline CDR1 is SGHTA and CDR2 FQGTGA. In nucleotides, the CDR3 is TGTGCCAGCAGCTCAGGGGGCTTTGGGGCCAACGTCCTGACTTTC. It translates to CASSSGGFGANVLTF.

The chain has TRBV2 and TRBJ2-7, with a tentative D call TRBD1 (5 bases). V lost 3 bases to trimming and J lost 4 bases, with 10 bases between them. Germline lookup yields CDR1 SNHLY and CDR2 FYNNEI. This CDR3 has 13 residues. The DNA for the CDR3 is TGTGCCAGCAGTGAGTCAGGGTGGTACGAGCAGTACTTC. Translated, it gives CASSESGWYEQYF.

This clone was recorded a few times. V gene TRBV7-9 combines with J gene TRBJ2-6; D unresolved. With 2 bases removed from V and 13 bases from J, the gap between germline ends came to 9 bases. Germline-derived CDR1 and CDR2 are SEHNR and FQNEAQ (reference sequence). This CDR3 spans 12 amino acids. CDR3 loop: CASSLNSLVLTF. The CDR3 region has the DNA TGTGCCAGCAGCTTAAACTCCCTTGTCCTGACTTTC.

This rearrangement joins TRBV15 to TRBJ1-1; D might be TRBD1 (6 bases). Germline assignment: CDR1 LNHNV and CDR2 YYDKDF (reference sequence). The V end was cut by 5 bases, the J end by 0 bases, with 10 bases between. The CDR3 has 14 amino acids. The CDR3 region is CATSGWTVNTEAFF. The CDR3 DNA is TGTGCCACCAGCGGATGGACAGTGAACACTGAAGCTTTCTTT.

The CDR3: CASSHPPGKAEAFF. The CDR3 DNA reads TGCGCCAGCAGCCACCCGCCGGGTAAGGCTGAAGCTTTCTTT. The gene calls are TRBV4-1 and TRBJ1-1; D is uncertain. With 3 bases removed from V and 6 bases from J, the gap between germline ends came to 14 bases. The CDR3 is 14 residues long. Germline V gives CDR1 MGHRA, CDR2 YSYEKL.

The chain uses TRBV9 and TRBJ2-2, with D hard to call. The CDR3 runs 15 residues. The germline V and J ends were trimmed by 0 bases and 5 bases, with 11 bases remaining between them. Germline CDR1 SGDLS, CDR2 YYNGEE. The CDR3 region is CASSVGRTRTGELFF. The CDR3 region has the DNA TGTGCCAGCAGCGTAGGCCGTACAAGAACCGGGGAGCTGTTTTTT.

The J gene is TRBJ1-2, the V gene TRBV10-3; TRBD1 is a possible D gene (6 bases). V was cut by 3 bases and J by 5 bases, with 25 bases left in between. The V gene's germline CDR1 is ENHRY and CDR2 SYGVKD. CDR3 length equals 18 residues. For the CDR3, the DNA is TGTGCCATCAGTGAATCACATACAGGGACGGTTAATGTGTATGGCTACACCTTC. It encodes CAISESHTGTVNVYGYTF.

V and J are TRBV29-1 and TRBJ2-1; D possibly corresponds to TRBD2 (7 bases). This CDR3 has 13 residues. The V end was cut by 3 bases, the J end by 12 bases, with 18 bases between. Germline-derived CDR1 and CDR2 are SQVTM and ANQGSEA. CDR3 bases: TGCAGCGTTGACCTACGACTGGGGGGGGCGCAGTTCTTC. Translating it yields CSVDLRLGGAQFF.

The chain employs TRBV11-2 and TRBJ1-1; D not certain. V was clipped by 2 bases and J by 4 bases, with 11 bases between them. Germline V lookup: CDR1 SGHAT, CDR2 FQNNGV. The CDR3 sequence is 14 residues long. The CDR3 sequence: CASSLQRVSTEAFF. For the CDR3, the DNA is TGTGCCAGCAGCTTACAGAGGGTTAGCACTGAAGCTTTCTTT.

The rearrangement joins TRBV6-6 to TRBJ2-3; a possible D gene is TRBD2 (6 bases). Germline V gene sequence: CDR1 MNHNY, CDR2 SVGAGI (reference sequence). The CDR3 consists of 13 residues. Between the trimmed V and J ends, which lost 5 bases and 4 bases, there was a span of 10 bases. CDR3 region: CASSLTSSDTQYF. In DNA, the CDR3 is TGTGCCAGCAGTCTGACTAGTTCAGATACGCAGTATTTT.

This clone was found once. The V call is TRBV12-5, the J call TRBJ2-6, with 7 bases that match TRBD1. CDR1 and CDR2 from the germline V gene are LGHNT and FRNRAP. CDR3 length equals 17 residues. The J segment lost 0 bases and the V segment lost 9 bases, leaving 11 bases of the junction unmatched. The CDR3 nucleotides read TGTGCTAGCACCCCGGACAGGCTCTACTCTGGGGCCAACGTCCTGACTTTC. Translation: CASTPDRLYSGANVLTF.

This chain's CDR3 is CASSLSGRSSYNEQFF. CDR3 DNA sequence: TGTGCCAGCAGCTTGAGCGGACGGAGCTCCTACAATGAGCAGTTCTTC. The chain has TRBV5-6 and TRBJ2-1, with a tentative D call TRBD2 (5 bases). Germline CDR1 is SGHDT and CDR2 is YYEEEE. This CDR3 has 16 amino acids. Trimming took 1 base from V and 0 from J, leaving 11 bases between them.

This clone is a singleton in its sample. The J gene is TRBJ2-1, the V gene TRBV7-9; D unresolved. The germline V and J ends were trimmed by 2 bases and 8 bases, with 7 bases remaining between them. CDR3 size: 12 residues. Germline CDR1 and CDR2: SEHNR and FQNEAQ (reference sequence). In DNA, the CDR3 is TGTGCCAGCAGCTTAAGTGGCCATGAGCAGTTCTTC. Amino acids: CASSLSGHEQFF.

The chain links TRBV27 to TRBJ1-3; the D gene is possibly TRBD1 (6 bases). Germline CDR1 is MNHEY and CDR2 is SMNVEV (reference sequence). V lost 5 bases, J lost 2 bases, and 19 bases lay in between. The CDR3 is made up of 17 amino acids. The CDR3 protein is CASSPKPRQVAGNTIYF. CDR3 in DNA: TGTGCCAGCAGTCCGAAACCACGACAGGTAGCTGGAAACACCATATATTTT.

V gene TRBV11-2 combines with J gene TRBJ2-6; D unclear. From germline, CDR1 is SGHAT and CDR2 FQNNGV. This CDR3 has 16 amino acids. Trimming left V 3 bases short and J 5 bases short, with 14 bases between. In DNA form, the CDR3 reads TGTGCCAGCAGCTTTTCTCACATTCTCTGGGCCAACGTCCTGACTTTC. This codes for CASSFSHILWANVLTF.

This clone turned up a few times. CDR3 nucleotide sequence: TGTGCCAGTAGTACGGACAGGGGTAATGAGCAGTTCTTC. This gives the protein CASSTDRGNEQFF. This rearrangement joins TRBV19 to TRBJ2-1; 9 bases fit TRBD1. Germline V lookup: CDR1 LNHDA, CDR2 SQIVND (reference sequence). With 4 bases clipped from V and 7 bases from J, the junction kept 2 bases outside the gene matches. This CDR3 is 13 amino acids long. The whole variable domain, filled in from reference TRBV19 and TRBJ2-1, reads DGGITQSPKYLFRKEGQNVTLSCEQNLNHDAMYWYRQDPGQGLRLIYYSQIVNDFQKGDIAEGYSVSREKKESFPLTVTSAQKNPTAFYLCASSTDRGNEQFFGPGTRLTVL.

The V and J genes are TRBV30 and TRBJ2-5, with a tentative D call TRBD2 (6 bases). The length of the CDR3 is 13 residues. The germline V gene encodes CDR1 GTSNPN and CDR2 SVGIG (reference sequence). Trimming left V 0 bases short and J 9 bases short, with 14 bases between. CDR3 region: CAWSVRGLQAQYF. The CDR3 bases are TGTGCCTGGAGTGTAAGGGGACTCCAGGCCCAGTACTTC.

This clone has just a few counts. This sequence joins TRBV27 and TRBJ1-1; 7 bases agree with TRBD1. The V segment lost 4 bases and the J segment 5 bases; nucleotides outside the gene matches: 7. The germline gives CDR1 MNHEY, CDR2 SMNVEV (reference sequence). This CDR3 has 14 residues. CDR3 in amino acids: CASSYRGFVTEAFF. The CDR3 nucleotides read TGTGCCAGCAGTTACAGGGGATTTGTGACTGAAGCTTTCTTT.

The rearrangement joins TRBV27 to TRBJ1-5, with a weak D call TRBD1 (6 bases). From germline, CDR1 is MNHEY and CDR2 SMNVEV (reference sequence). This CDR3 region has 15 residues. Trimming left V 3 bases short and J 6 bases short, with 15 bases between. The CDR3 spells CASSFAGGSAQPQHF. As DNA, the CDR3 is TGTGCCAGCAGTTTCGCGGGGGGCTCTGCTCAGCCCCAGCATTTT.

This chain joins TRBV2 and TRBJ2-3, with TRBD2 identical over 7 bases. CDR1 is SNHLY and CDR2 is FYNNEI in the germline V gene. Unmatched junction bases numbered 13, after V lost 7 bases and J lost 3 bases. This CDR3 is built from 16 residues. The CDR3 spells CASKAHGGRRTDTQYF. The CDR3 nucleotides are TGTGCCAGCAAGGCCCACGGGGGGAGAAGAACAGATACGCAGTATTTT.

This clone turned up a few times. This chain joins TRBV4-1 and TRBJ2-1, with D hard to call. The CDR3 is made up of 16 amino acids. Germline V gives CDR1 MGHRA, CDR2 YSYEKL. Between the trimmed V and J ends, which lost 2 bases and 1 base, there was a span of 12 bases. The CDR3 nucleotides are TGCGCCAGCAGCCAACTCGACATCCTGTCCTACAATGAGCAGTTCTTC. This gives the protein CASSQLDILSYNEQFF.

Written as DNA, the CDR3 is TGTGCCAGCAGCTCGACAGGGGACAATGAGCAGTTCTTC. Its translation: CASSSTGDNEQFF. This chain uses TRBV7-2 with TRBJ2-1; 8 nucleotides match TRBD1. Germline CDR1 reads SGHTA; CDR2 reads FQGNSA. The junction had 1 base not matched to a gene; V was cut back by 4 bases and J by 5 bases. The length of the CDR3 is 13 residues.

The genes are TRBV7-3 and TRBJ2-7, with D tentatively TRBD1 (6 bases). Looked up from germline, CDR1 is SGHTA and CDR2 is FQGTGA. The V gene lost 4 bases and the J gene lost 1 base, with 32 bases spanning the gap. The CDR3 covers 21 residues. The CDR3 reads CASSSSPHPSRQVPGSYEQYF. CDR3 coding DNA: TGTGCCAGCAGCTCCTCTCCCCACCCGTCGAGACAGGTCCCGGGATCCTACGAGCAGTACTTC.

In its sample, this clone was seen once. This chain uses TRBV5-1 with TRBJ2-1; TRBD2 might be the D (6 bases). V dropped 2 bases and J dropped 1 base, with 10 bases sitting between them. The CDR3 spans 15 residues. Germline assignment: CDR1 SGHRS and CDR2 YFSETQ. The CDR3, as DNA: TGCGCCAGCAGCTTTTCGGGGGAGTCCTACAATGAGCAGTTCTTC. This codes for CASSFSGESYNEQFF.

The V call is TRBV7-8, the J call TRBJ2-1; perhaps TRBD1 as D (5 bases). Trimming removed 5 bases from V and 5 bases from J, with 19 bases in between. The CDR3 length is 16 residues. Germline CDR1 reads SGHVS; CDR2 reads FQNEAQ. CDR3 sequence (DNA): TGTGCCAGCAGCCGACAGACACGGGCTACCAACAATGAGCAGTTCTTC. It translates to CASSRQTRATNNEQFF.

Of note for this clone: The sample holds other DNA sequences that translate to the same CDR3. This chain uses TRBV27 with TRBJ2-1; D remains ambiguous. The CDR3 covers 13 residues. Trimming shortened V by 6 bases and J by 0 bases, and 6 bases separated the two germline ends. Germline CDR1 and CDR2: MNHEY and SMNVEV (reference sequence). CDR3 sequence reads: CASRLSSYNEQFF. In DNA, the CDR3 is TGTGCCAGCAGGCTGAGCTCCTACAATGAGCAGTTCTTC.